This T cell receptor (beta chain) is from a study of patients and donors after allogeneic stem cell transplantation. The germline V gene has CDR1 GTSNPN and CDR2 SVGIG (reference sequence). The V end was cut by 0 bases, the J end by 7 bases, with 13 bases between. CDR3 size: 13 residues. TCRdb called the RT-PCR reads again in MiXCR, with one record for every CDR3 protein. This table has roughly 880,000 distinct CDR3 sequences, under 20% appearing once. The TCR sequence derives from a human donor who was either an allogeneic HSCT recipient or a stem cell or donor lymphocyte infusion donor (not recorded which). It is not recorded whose cells these are; they may come from a transplant donor. Material for sequencing was blood, either unsorted or a sorted T cell fraction (not recorded which). This chain joins TRBV30 and TRBJ2-7; possible D gene TRBD2, 6 bases. The CDR3 region has the DNA TGTGCCTGGAGTGTGGGGAGGCTCTGGGAGCAGTACTTC. This encodes CAWSVGRLWEQYF.